The clone carrying this T cell receptor (beta chain) came up many times. Its cognate antigen is unknown. These data belong to a study of regulatory T cells in long-lasting Graves disease. Overall study context: Persistent Graves' disease required over 5 years of antithyroid drugs and positive TSH receptor antibodies.

Time point described: persistent/refractory GD, antithyroid drugs over 5 years with positive TRAb. Making the TCR library involved RNA that had been extracted from PBMCs. The guidelines of the American Thyroid Association were the basis for diagnosing Graves' disease. Arm-PCR with iRepertoire HTBI primers amplified the CDR3 regions for these TCR beta libraries. Authors' analysis steps: Identified across the samples were over 50 TRBV segments and roughly 13 TRBJ segments. TCRdb processed the multiplex PCR reads anew with MiXCR; each CDR3 protein has one entry. In this record, the V and J calls reflect TCRdb's handling and not the investigators' own analysis. The table records about 400,000 distinct CDR3 sequences, roughly 20% of them present only once. V dropped 5 bases and J dropped 5 bases, with 6 bases sitting between them. The CDR3 has 11 amino acids. Germline V gene data show CDR1 as MDHEN and CDR2 as SYDVKM.

Study-level points and caveats: Favoring TRBV28, TRBJ1-2 and TRBJ2-5 was a feature seen in persistent disease.

Sequenced here: peripheral blood mononuclear cells (PBMCs), sampled when the disease was refractory, from a patient treated with antithyroid drugs. The V and J genes are TRBV28 and TRBJ1-1; D is undetermined. This receptor was obtained from a female donor with Graves disease. The DNA of the CDR3 is TGTGCCAGCAGTATCAAGACTGAAGCTTTCTTT. Translation gives CASSIKTEAFF.